Each of the 26 T cell receptor beta chains below was sequenced from the same sample in a study of T cell responses to AZD1222 COVID-19 vaccine. TCRdb's copy holds only in-frame clones and misses some; the assay was immunoSEQ multiplex PCR. The repertoire holds approximately 79,000 clones, 70% to 90% seen once, with roughly a tenth in the top ten. This sample comprised peripheral blood, obtained on day 0 of AZD1222 vaccination. The receptor set was obtained from an adult in good health.

The J gene is TRBJ1-6, the V gene TRBV29-1, with 9 bases matching TRBD1. Trimming removed 7 bases from V and 7 bases from J; junction bases left unmatched: 5. The CDR3 has 13 residues. In germline, CDR1 is SQVTM, CDR2 ANQGSEA. CDR3 bases: TGCAGCGCAACAGGGGGCCCAAATTCACCCCTCCACTTT. Translation gives CSATGGPNSPLHF.

V and J are TRBV9 and TRBJ2-3, with D perhaps assigned TRBD1 or TRBD2 (5 bases each). This CDR3 contains 17 residues. Germline V lookup: CDR1 SGDLS, CDR2 YYNGEE. The V gene lost 4 bases and the J gene lost 0 bases, with 18 bases spanning the gap. CDR3: CASSIGPGTASTDTQYF. The CDR3 DNA reads TGTGCCAGCAGCATAGGCCCGGGGACGGCAAGCACAGATACGCAGTATTTT.

The chain recombines TRBV27 with TRBJ2-5; D unclear. CDR3 length equals 13 residues. The V and J ends lost 2 bases and 4 bases respectively, with 8 bases between them. Germline V lookup: CDR1 MNHEY, CDR2 SMNVEV (reference sequence). In nucleotides, the CDR3 is TGTGCCAGCAGTTTAACGCGGAGAGAGACCCAGTACTTC. Translation: CASSLTRRETQYF.

This chain connects TRBV19 to TRBJ2-3; 10 bases are shared with TRBD2. V lost 1 base and J lost 1; bases outside the gene matches: 8. Germline CDR1 is LNHDA and CDR2 is SQIVND (reference sequence). The CDR3 totals 18 residues. The DNA for the CDR3 is TGTGCCAGTAGTATAGGGAGGACTAGCGGCTTTGGCACAGATACGCAGTATTTT. It yields the protein CASSIGRTSGFGTDTQYF.

The rearrangement links TRBV3-1 (or the pseudogene TRBV3-2) to TRBJ2-3; TRBD2 matches 11 bases. The CDR3 spans 15 residues. Germline loops: CDR1 LGHDT, CDR2 YNNKEL (reference sequence). J was trimmed by 15 bases and V by 1 base; bases with no gene match: 12. The CDR3 loop reads CASSQALAGGGRVYF. In nucleotides, the CDR3 is TGTGCCAGCAGCCAAGCTCTAGCGGGAGGTGGGCGGGTATATTTT.

The chain employs TRBV2 and TRBJ1-5, with 10 bases lining up with TRBD1. Germline CDR1 reads SNHLY; CDR2 reads FYNNEI. This CDR3 region has 13 residues. V lost 6 bases, J lost 7 bases, and 3 bases stayed unmatched. The CDR3 sequence: CASRGTGDQPQHF. The CDR3 DNA sequence: TGTGCCAGCAGGGGGACAGGGGACCAGCCCCAGCATTTT.

This chain uses TRBV27 with TRBJ1-1; D not certain. Germline loops: CDR1 MNHEY, CDR2 SMNVEV (reference sequence). The CDR3 has 13 residues. With 7 bases removed from V and 5 bases from J, the gap between germline ends came to 14 bases. Here the CDR3 DNA reads TGTGCCAGCAAGGGCGGACCTTGGACTGAAGCTTTCTTT. Its translation is CASKGGPWTEAFF.

CDR3 sequence (DNA): TGTGCCAGCAAGCGGCCAGGGTTAAGTGAAAAACTGTTTTTT. Translation: CASKRPGLSEKLFF. The chain recombines TRBV6-5 with TRBJ1-4; TRBD1 is a possible D gene (5 bases). The CDR3 contains 14 residues. V was shortened by 7 bases and J by 7 bases, with 16 bases between the two germline ends. Per germline, CDR1 MNHEY and CDR2 SVGAGI.

The chain has TRBV19 and TRBJ2-5, with D perhaps TRBD1 (7 bases). The germline V and J ends were trimmed by 5 bases and 5 bases, with 36 bases remaining between them. The CDR3 runs to 21 residues. The germline gives CDR1 LNHDA, CDR2 SQIVND (reference sequence). Here the CDR3 reads CASSPRTYIGQAGTPRETQYF. The CDR3 DNA sequence: TGTGCCAGTAGTCCCCGTACCTATATTGGACAGGCCGGGACTCCGAGGGAGACCCAGTACTTC.

V and J are TRBV6-5 and TRBJ2-3; perhaps TRBD2 as D (5 bases). This CDR3 is 12 amino acids long. The germline CDR1 and CDR2 sequences are MNHEY and SVGAGI. Trimming took off 6 bases at V and 7 bases at J, with 11 bases between the two ends. The CDR3 DNA is TGTGCCAGCAGAGGCGGACTCTATACGCAGTATTTT. The encoded protein is CASRGGLYTQYF.

V and J are TRBV6-6 and TRBJ2-7; 7 bases align to TRBD2. This CDR3 comprises 15 residues. Germline CDR1 reads MNHNY; CDR2 reads SVGAGI (reference sequence). The V segment lost 6 bases and the J segment 3 bases; nucleotides outside the gene matches: 11. The CDR3 region is CASSPAAGDLYEQYF. The CDR3, as DNA: TGTGCCAGCAGCCCTGCGGCGGGAGACCTCTACGAGCAGTACTTC.

The genes are TRBV6-5 and TRBJ2-5; D tentatively fits TRBD1 or TRBD2 (6 bases each). The germline V gene has CDR1 MNHEY and CDR2 SVGAGI. V lost 2 bases to trimming and J lost 5 bases, with 18 bases between them. The CDR3 extends over 16 amino acids. CDR3 bases: TGTGCCAGCAGTTACCTATCTGGGGGGCGCACGGAGACCCAGTACTTC. Its translation is CASSYLSGGRTETQYF.

The genes are TRBV5-1 and TRBJ1-1, with D possibly TRBD1 on 5 matching bases. The V gene's germline CDR1 is SGHRS and CDR2 YFSETQ. This CDR3 spans 13 amino acids. Trimming left V 5 bases short and J 4 bases short, with 12 bases between. The CDR3 loop reads CASSQGSSTEAFF. CDR3 coding DNA: TGCGCCAGCAGTCAGGGATCAAGCACTGAAGCTTTCTTT.

This chain joins TRBV5-1 and TRBJ2-7; D call uncertain. V was clipped by 0 bases and J by 2 bases, with 9 bases between them. This CDR3 comprises 14 residues. Germline CDR1 is SGHRS and CDR2 is YFSETQ. CDR3 bases: TGCGCCAGCAGCTTGGAAACAGAAGCCTACGAGCAGTACTTC. This translates into CASSLETEAYEQYF.

The chain couples TRBV25-1 to TRBJ1-5; D uncertain. Trimming removed 3 bases at V and 7 bases at J, with 13 bases between. In germline, CDR1 is MGHDK, CDR2 SYGVNS. The length of the CDR3 is 14 residues. The CDR3 protein is CASSDRSGRQPQHF. CDR3 nucleotides: TGTGCCAGCAGTGATAGGTCCGGGCGGCAGCCCCAGCATTTT.

This chain joins TRBV2 and TRBJ2-5, with TRBD2 matching 8 bases. CDR3 length: 16 residues. From germline, CDR1 is SNHLY and CDR2 FYNNEI. After removal of 3 bases from V and 3 bases from J, the junction contained 9 bases not matched to a gene. The CDR3 here is CASSEEAGEIKETQYF. As DNA, the CDR3 is TGTGCCAGCAGTGAGGAAGCGGGAGAAATTAAAGAGACCCAGTACTTC.

The rearrangement uses TRBV6-5 and TRBJ1-2, with 8 bases lining up with TRBD1. Germline CDR1 MNHEY, CDR2 SVGAGI. The CDR3 length is 15 residues. V lost 6 bases to trimming and J lost 2 bases; unmatched junction nucleotides: 8. The DNA for the CDR3 is TGTGCCAGCAGGATACAGGGGGTCTCGAACTATGGCTACACCTTC. Its translation: CASRIQGVSNYGYTF.

This rearrangement joins TRBV6-5 to TRBJ2-7; D is perhaps TRBD2 (6 bases). CDR1 MNHEY and CDR2 SVGAGI come from the germline V gene. The ends were cut back, 0 bases at V and 4 bases at J, with 13 bases in the middle. The CDR3 totals 15 residues. CDR3 sequence: CASSYSASEGYEQYV. The CDR3 nucleotides read TGTGCCAGCAGTTACTCCGCTAGCGAAGGATACGAGCAGTACGTC.

The chain carries TRBV6-5 and TRBJ2-2, with unresolved D. Germline V gives CDR1 MNHEY, CDR2 SVGAGI. The V end was cut by 4 bases, the J end by 4 bases, with 4 bases between. The CDR3 is 12 amino acids. DNA for the CDR3: TGTGCCAGCAGTTCAATCACCGGGGAGCTGTTTTTT. Translation gives CASSSITGELFF.

This chain uses TRBV4-2 with TRBJ2-7; no clear D gene. Per the germline V gene, CDR1 is LGHNA and CDR2 is YNFKEQ. The CDR3 has 13 residues. Trimming shortened V by 5 bases and J by 3 bases, and 11 bases separated the two germline ends. CDR3 in amino acids: CASSSDPNYEQYF. The CDR3 bases are TGTGCCAGCAGCTCCGACCCCAACTACGAGCAGTACTTC.

This clone was picked up one time. The rearrangement joins TRBV6-5 to TRBJ2-7; D is ambiguous. Germline V gene sequence: CDR1 MNHEY, CDR2 SVGAGI. The CDR3 consists of 14 residues. Trimming left V 2 bases short and J 3 bases short, with 11 bases between. The CDR3 bases are TGTGCCAGCAGTTACCTCGGCGACGGCTACGAGCAGTACTTC. Translated, it gives CASSYLGDGYEQYF.

The chain employs TRBV30 and TRBJ1-3; D is undetermined. Germline V gene sequence: CDR1 GTSNPN, CDR2 SVGIG (reference sequence). Trimming took 4 bases from V and 2 from J, leaving 12 bases between them. The CDR3 is 14 residues long. Here the CDR3 DNA reads TGTGCCTGGACGAAGGGTAGCGCTGGAAACACCATATATTTT. Protein sequence: CAWTKGSAGNTIYF.

The J gene is TRBJ1-3, the V gene TRBV19; D gene unclear. V shed 8 bases and J shed 0 bases, with 8 bases lying between them. The germline gives CDR1 LNHDA, CDR2 SQIVND (reference sequence). The CDR3 extends over 13 amino acids. Here the CDR3 reads CASSDVSGNTIYF. The CDR3 bases are TGTGCCAGTTCGGACGTCTCTGGAAACACCATATATTTT.

This clone appeared a single time. The rearrangement joins TRBV6-6 to TRBJ1-2, with TRBD1 matching 7 bases. The V gene end was trimmed by 4 bases and the J gene end by 2 bases; junction bases not matched to a gene: 4. This CDR3 is 14 amino acids long. Per the germline V gene, CDR1 is MNHNY and CDR2 is SVGAGI (reference sequence). CDR3 sequence (DNA): TGTGCCAGCAGTTCTGACAGGGAAAACTATGGCTACACCTTC. Protein sequence: CASSSDRENYGYTF.

This rearrangement joins TRBV3-1 (or the pseudogene TRBV3-2) to TRBJ2-1; D is unresolved. Germline V CDR1 and CDR2: LGHDT, YNNKEL (reference sequence). Between the trimmed V and J ends, which lost 1 base and 0 bases, there was a span of 7 bases. This CDR3 comprises 15 residues. The CDR3 DNA reads as TGTGCCAGCAGCCAAGCACCAGGCTCCTACAATGAGCAGTTCTTC. It specifies CASSQAPGSYNEQFF.

This clone is a singleton in its sample. This chain connects TRBV9 to TRBJ1-6; D is possibly TRBD1 (5 bases). Trimming left V 0 bases short and J 9 bases short, with 10 bases between. Germline-derived CDR1 and CDR2 are SGDLS and YYNGEE. The CDR3 loop spans 14 amino acids. The CDR3, as DNA: TGTGCCAGCAGCGTAGCAGGGAACCGTTCACCCCTCCACTTT. The encoded protein is CASSVAGNRSPLHF. The whole variable domain, filled in from reference TRBV9 and TRBJ1-6, reads DSGVTQTPKHLITATGQRVTLRCSPRSGDLSVYWYQQSLDQGLQFLIQYYNGEERAKGNILERFSAQQFPDLHSELNLSSLELGDSALYFCASSVAGNRSPLHFGNGTRLTVT.